This T cell receptor beta chain was found in a study of T cells in Graves' hyperthyroidism and ophthalmopathy. Whole-study context: Peripheral blood samples were taken at initial diagnosis, prior to any treatment. General study points: Among clonotypes expanded in thyroid above 0.001, most were also found in blood. Progression to ophthalmopathy was predicted a median of approximately 6.4 months early.

Germline loops: CDR1 KGHSH, CDR2 LQKENI. The V end lost 4 bases, the J end lost 3 bases, and 9 bases lay between the germline ends. The CDR3 totals 13 residues. PBMCs were sourced from more than 9 ml fresh peripheral blood. As to this clonotype: Antigen specificity is unknown.

What was amplified from RNA transcripts were TCR beta CDR3 regions. First-round RT-PCR with HTBI primers amplified the TCR CDR3 region. From the multiplex PCR reads, TCRdb called clonotypes with MiXCR, one entry per CDR3 protein. Of approximately 600,000 distinct CDR3 sequences listed, approximately 15% are singletons. Sequencing was done on a sample of blood. J is TRBJ1-1 and V is TRBV18; no clear D. This TCR derives from a woman under 30 with Graves' ophthalmopathy. The CDR3 loop reads CASSRPGDTEAFF. CDR3 bases: TGTGCCAGCTCACGGCCGGGAGACACTGAAGCTTTCTTT.